One sample yielded the 17 T cell receptor beta chains listed below, sequenced in a study of blood T cell repertoires in COVID-19. Sequenced by immunoSEQ multiplex PCR; TCRdb stores in-frame clones only, minus some. The sample lists over 300,000 clones, roughly 88% seen once, with about 0.89% in the top ten. Sequenced material: PBMCs or T cells enriched from blood (not recorded which). These TCRs come from a woman in her twenties or thirties with acute COVID-19.

The chain has TRBV4-1 and TRBJ2-7; 7 bases align to TRBD1. V trimming: 4 bases; J trimming: 5 bases; junction bases outside the gene matches: 11. Germline loops: CDR1 MGHRA, CDR2 YSYEKL. This CDR3 spans 15 amino acids. The CDR3 nucleotides are TGCGCCAGCAGCCCGTCGGGACAGTTTCCGAACGAGCAGTACTTC. Translation: CASSPSGQFPNEQYF.

The chain joins TRBV7-9 to TRBJ1-4, with 10 bases lining up with TRBD1. Germline V lookup: CDR1 SEHNR, CDR2 FQNEAQ (reference sequence). The CDR3 runs 17 residues. V gave up 3 bases and J gave up 8 bases; unmatched junction bases: 12. CDR3 DNA sequence: TGTGCCAGCAGCTTCAGTTCCGGGACAGGGGTTGGGGAAAAACTGTTTTTT. It translates to CASSFSSGTGVGEKLFF. Combining the CDR3 with reference TRBV7-9 and TRBJ1-4 gives the whole variable domain DTGVSQNPRHKITKRGQNVTFRCDPISEHNRLYWYRQTLGQGPEFLTYFQNEAQLEKSRLLSDRFSAERPKGSFSTLEIQRTEQGDSAMYLCASSFSSGTGVGEKLFFGSGTQLSVL.

This sequence joins TRBV9 and TRBJ1-2; 11 nucleotides match TRBD1. J was trimmed by 4 bases and V by 3 bases; bases with no gene match: 5. Germline CDR1 and CDR2: SGDLS and YYNGEE. This CDR3 comprises 15 residues. The CDR3 loop reads CASSGGQGAFYGYTF. The DNA of the CDR3 is TGTGCCAGCAGCGGAGGACAGGGGGCTTTCTATGGCTACACCTTC.

This chain joins TRBV19 and TRBJ1-2, with TRBD1 matching over 10 bases. The CDR3 loop spans 14 amino acids. Trimming took 2 bases from V and 6 from J; bases not matched to a gene: 3. Germline assignment: CDR1 LNHDA and CDR2 SQIVND (reference sequence). The CDR3 DNA is TGTGCCAGTAGTATATCGGGGACAGGGGATGGCTACACCTTC. This encodes CASSISGTGDGYTF. The variable domain in full, with the rest retrieved from reference TRBV19 and TRBJ1-2, is DGGITQSPKYLFRKEGQNVTLSCEQNLNHDAMYWYRQDPGQGLRLIYYSQIVNDFQKGDIAEGYSVSREKKESFPLTVTSAQKNPTAFYLCASSISGTGDGYTFGSGTRLTVV.

The V call is TRBV6-2 or TRBV6-3, the J call TRBJ2-7; tentative D call: TRBD2 (7 bases). V lost 6 bases to trimming and J lost 4 bases, with 31 bases between them. The germline gives CDR1 MNHEY, CDR2 SVGEGT. The CDR3 spans 19 residues. In nucleotides, the CDR3 is TGTGCCAGCAGCCCTGGAAGATCTCTGGGGGGGGCGGCTGGATACGAGCAGTACTTC. This translates into CASSPGRSLGGAAGYEQYF.

As to this clone: The same CDR3 also results from other DNA sequences found in this sample. This chain connects TRBV3-1 (or the pseudogene TRBV3-2) to TRBJ1-6, with D perhaps matching TRBD1 (5 bases). CDR1 and CDR2 (germline): LGHDT, YNNKEL (reference sequence). V was cut by 2 bases and J by 8 bases, with 10 bases left in between. This CDR3 region has 14 residues. CDR3 residues: CASSQRGTDSPLHF. CDR3 nucleotides: TGTGCCAGCAGCCAAAGGGGAACGGATTCACCCCTCCACTTT.

CDR3 region: CASTALIQGTTEFYGYTF. The CDR3 bases are TGTGCCAGTACCGCACTAATACAAGGCACCACCGAATTCTATGGCTACACCTTC. This sequence joins TRBV19 and TRBJ1-2; unclear D gene. The germline V gene encodes CDR1 LNHDA and CDR2 SQIVND (reference sequence). V was clipped by 7 bases and J by 4 bases, with 28 bases between them. This CDR3 comprises 18 residues. Full variable domain (rest looked up from reference TRBV19 and TRBJ1-2): DGGITQSPKYLFRKEGQNVTLSCEQNLNHDAMYWYRQDPGQGLRLIYYSQIVNDFQKGDIAEGYSVSREKKESFPLTVTSAQKNPTAFYLCASTALIQGTTEFYGYTFGSGTRLTVV.

This chain joins TRBV6-5 and TRBJ1-6; TRBD1 matches 8 bases. The trim removed 7 bases at V and 15 bases at J, leaving 11 bases unmatched. Germline CDR1 and CDR2: MNHEY and SVGAGI. The CDR3 sequence is 13 residues long. The CDR3 coding sequence is TGTGCCAGCAATGGACAGGGAAGGGAGCTCCTCCACTTT. This translates into CASNGQGRELLHF.

This clone turned up a few times. The chain employs TRBV24-1 and TRBJ1-6, with D tentatively TRBD1 (6 bases). The CDR3 is made up of 16 amino acids. Germline V gene lookup returns CDR1 KGHDR and CDR2 SFDVKD. Trimming took 4 bases from V and 11 from J, leaving 20 bases between them. The CDR3 loop is CATSESTGRAGAPLHF. The CDR3 DNA follows: TGTGCCACCAGTGAATCCACAGGGAGGGCCGGAGCACCCCTCCACTTT.

The rearrangement links TRBV19 to TRBJ1-5; TRBD1 is a possible D gene (5 bases). The CDR3 has 15 residues. CDR1 and CDR2 from the germline V gene are LNHDA and SQIVND (reference sequence). V lost 3 bases to trimming and J lost 4 bases, with 13 bases between them. The CDR3 nucleotides read TGTGCCAGTAGTATTAGTGGGGGAGGTAATCAGCCCCAGCATTTT. It translates to CASSISGGGNQPQHF.

The chain links TRBV5-1 to TRBJ1-2; TRBD1 matches 7 bases. The CDR3 is made up of 15 amino acids. The junction had 6 bases not matched to a gene; V was cut back by 0 bases and J by 4 bases. Germline V gene sequence: CDR1 SGHRS, CDR2 YFSETQ. CDR3 sequence reads: CASSLVQTGIYGYTF. DNA of the CDR3: TGCGCCAGCAGCTTGGTCCAGACAGGGATCTATGGCTACACCTTC.

CDR3 in DNA: TGTGCCAGCAGCCCTTTTGAACTAGCGGGGGCCCACAATGAGCAGTTCTTC. Protein sequence: CASSPFELAGAHNEQFF. This sequence joins TRBV7-3 and TRBJ2-1, with 11 bases lining up with TRBD2. The CDR3 totals 17 residues. V shed 5 bases and J 5 bases; nucleotides not matched to a gene: 11. CDR1 and CDR2 (germline): SGHTA, FQGTGA. The whole variable domain, filled in from reference TRBV7-3 and TRBJ2-1, reads GAGVSQTPSNKVTEKGKYVELRCDPISGHTALYWYRQSLGQGPEFLIYFQGTGAADDSGLPNDRFFAVRPEGSVSTLKIQRTERGDSAVYLCASSPFELAGAHNEQFFGPGTRLTVL.

This clone appeared once. The chain combines TRBV25-1 with TRBJ1-4; 8 positions agree with TRBD1. Germline trimming cut 5 bases from V and 0 bases from J; bases unmatched to any gene: 8. The CDR3 length is 17 residues. Germline V CDR1 and CDR2: MGHDK, SYGVNS. CDR3 residues: CASSTDRVWSTNEKLFF. The CDR3 DNA sequence: TGTGCCAGCAGTACGGACAGGGTTTGGTCAACTAATGAAAAACTGTTTTTT.

As DNA, the CDR3 is TGTGCCAGCCAACGAGGTTACTATGGCTACACCTTC. This sequence encodes CASQRGYYGYTF. V gene TRBV2 combines with J gene TRBJ1-2; D remains unclear. V shed 8 bases and J shed 3 bases, with 10 bases lying between them. The CDR3 is 12 residues long. CDR1 is SNHLY and CDR2 is FYNNEI in the germline V gene.

The genes are TRBV13 and TRBJ1-1, with D tentatively TRBD1 (5 bases). Germline CDR1 PRHDT, CDR2 FYEKMQ (reference sequence). The CDR3 loop spans 16 amino acids. V was shortened by 0 bases and J by 3 bases, with 14 bases between the two germline ends. CDR3 region: CASSLGSGGEYTEAFF. Written as DNA, the CDR3 is TGTGCCAGCAGCTTAGGGTCTGGGGGGGAGTACACTGAAGCTTTCTTT.

This chain connects TRBV29-1 to TRBJ2-3; D unresolved. CDR1 is SQVTM and CDR2 is ANQGSEA in the germline V gene. V was trimmed by 6 bases and J by 2 bases, leaving 12 bases between them. CDR3 length: 13 amino acids. The CDR3 loop reads CSVLTYTTDTQYF. CDR3 coding DNA: TGCAGCGTCCTGACTTATACCACAGATACGCAGTATTTT.

This sequence joins TRBV6-5 and TRBJ2-2, with 7 bases aligning to TRBD1. J gave up 6 bases and V 4 bases, and 11 bases lay outside the gene matches. The CDR3 consists of 16 residues. Per germline, CDR1 MNHEY and CDR2 SVGAGI. In nucleotides, the CDR3 is TGTGCCAGCAGTTCTTGGAGGACAGGAAGGGCCGGGGAGCTGTTTTTT. This gives the protein CASSSWRTGRAGELFF.